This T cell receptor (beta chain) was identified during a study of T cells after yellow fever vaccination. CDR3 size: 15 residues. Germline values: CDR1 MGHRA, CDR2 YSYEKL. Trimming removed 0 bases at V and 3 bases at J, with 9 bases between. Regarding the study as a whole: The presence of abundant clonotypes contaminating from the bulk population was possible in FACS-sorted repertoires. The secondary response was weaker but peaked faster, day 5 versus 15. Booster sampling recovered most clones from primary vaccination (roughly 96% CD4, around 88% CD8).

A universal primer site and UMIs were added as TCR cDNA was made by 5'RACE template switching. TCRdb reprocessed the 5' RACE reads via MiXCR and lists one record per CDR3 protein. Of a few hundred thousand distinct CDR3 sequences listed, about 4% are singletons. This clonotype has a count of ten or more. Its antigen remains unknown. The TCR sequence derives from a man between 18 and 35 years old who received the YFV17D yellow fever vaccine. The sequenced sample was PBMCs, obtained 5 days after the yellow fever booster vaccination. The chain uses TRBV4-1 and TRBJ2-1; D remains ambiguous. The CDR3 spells CASSQETGLYNEQFF. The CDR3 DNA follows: TGCGCCAGCAGCCAAGAGACGGGCCTCTACAATGAGCAGTTCTTC.